The 23 T cell receptor beta chains in this list originate from one sample, sequenced in a study of blood T cell repertoires in COVID-19. TCRdb's copy holds only in-frame clones and misses some; the assay was immunoSEQ multiplex PCR. The sample yields more than 60,000 clones, more than 70% seen once. The material sequenced was peripheral blood. These receptors were taken from a man aged 55 to 70 with active or convalescent COVID-19.

The chain recombines TRBV6-1 with TRBJ1-2, with D maybe TRBD1 (6 bases). The CDR3 runs to 14 residues. V gave up 2 bases and J gave up 8 bases, with 15 bases separating them. Germline V gives CDR1 MNHNS, CDR2 SASEGT. CDR3 in DNA: TGTGCCAGCAGTGAAATAGGCAGGGGCGACGGCTACACCTTC. Its translation is CASSEIGRGDGYTF.

The chain couples TRBV11-3 to TRBJ2-1; 10 nucleotides match TRBD2. Trimming took 4 bases from V and 7 from J; bases not matched to a gene: 10. This CDR3 contains 16 residues. Germline V gene sequence: CDR1 SGHNT, CDR2 YENEEA. CDR3 in amino acids: CASSSPQRGGFNEQFF. The CDR3 DNA reads as TGTGCCAGCAGCTCGCCCCAGCGGGGGGGCTTTAATGAGCAGTTCTTC.

The V and J genes are TRBV6-1 and TRBJ1-1, with D possibly TRBD1 on 5 matching bases. This CDR3 has 11 amino acids. Trimming pared 2 bases from V and 11 bases from J, leaving 9 bases between. Germline values: CDR1 MNHNS, CDR2 SASEGT. CDR3 sequence: CASSELGGAFF. The CDR3 DNA is TGTGCCAGCAGTGAACTCGGGGGGGCTTTCTTT.

The chain carries TRBV2 and TRBJ2-1; 7 bases align to TRBD1. CDR3 size: 13 residues. Germline V CDR1 and CDR2: SNHLY, FYNNEI. The J segment lost 3 bases and the V segment lost 5 bases, leaving 1 base of the junction unmatched. The chain's CDR3 is CASSSGGYNEQFF. CDR3 sequence (DNA): TGTGCCAGCAGTTCAGGGGGCTACAATGAGCAGTTCTTC.

CDR3 loop: CASSDGQGLSYTF. The CDR3 bases are TGTGCCAGCAGTGATGGACAGGGGCTAAGCTACACCTTC. The chain is built from TRBV6-1 and TRBJ1-2, with 9 nucleotides matching TRBD1. The ends lost 3 bases at V and 9 bases at J; junction bases unmatched: 5. The CDR3 length is 13 residues. Looked up from germline, CDR1 is MNHNS and CDR2 is SASEGT.

V gene TRBV5-1 combines with J gene TRBJ2-7, with D possibly TRBD2 on 5 matching bases. V lost 4 bases to trimming and J lost 4 bases, with 12 bases between them. This CDR3 spans 13 amino acids. Germline V gene data show CDR1 as SGHRS and CDR2 as YFSETQ. Written as DNA, the CDR3 is TGCGCCAGCAGCCTAGACACGGGGTACGAGCAGTACTTC. The encoded protein is CASSLDTGYEQYF.

The rearrangement joins TRBV5-1 to TRBJ2-7, with 7 positions matching TRBD1. V gave up 4 bases and J gave up 6 bases; unmatched junction bases: 7. This CDR3 contains 13 residues. CDR1 and CDR2 (germline): SGHRS, YFSETQ. Here the CDR3 reads CASSPGQLGEQYF. Written as DNA, the CDR3 is TGCGCCAGCAGCCCGGGACAGTTAGGCGAGCAGTACTTC.

The rearrangement uses TRBV3-1 (or the pseudogene TRBV3-2) and TRBJ1-1, with a possible D match to TRBD1 (5 bases). V gave up 1 base and J gave up 7 bases, with 22 bases separating them. CDR3 size: 17 residues. From germline, CDR1 is LGHDT and CDR2 YNNKEL (reference sequence). The CDR3 coding sequence is TGTGCCAGCAGCCAAGGTTTTCGCGTCCAGGGAGGCGTTGAAGCTTTCTTT. Its translation: CASSQGFRVQGGVEAFF.

The V and J genes are TRBV2 and TRBJ1-1; the D gene is possibly TRBD1 (6 bases). From germline, CDR1 is SNHLY and CDR2 FYNNEI. CDR3 length equals 14 residues. The V and J ends lost 8 bases and 1 base respectively, with 14 bases between them. The CDR3 nucleotides read TGTGCCAGCGGTCCCAGGGGCGCGAACACTGAAGCTTTCTTT. As protein: CASGPRGANTEAFF.

The chain recombines TRBV7-9 with TRBJ2-4; TRBD1 matches at 7 bases. The germline CDR1 and CDR2 sequences are SEHNR and FQNEAQ (reference sequence). CDR3 length: 14 residues. Unmatched junction bases numbered 2, after V lost 2 bases and J lost 4 bases. CDR3 bases: TGTGCCAGCAGCTTAAACAGGGGAAAAAACATTCAGTACTTC. Translated: CASSLNRGKNIQYF.

The rearrangement joins TRBV30 to TRBJ1-2; a weak D match, TRBD1 (5 bases). V lost 2 bases, J lost 5 bases, and 18 bases lay in between. The CDR3 extends over 15 amino acids. The germline CDR1 and CDR2 sequences are GTSNPN and SVGIG (reference sequence). For the CDR3, the DNA is TGTGCCTGGAGTCCCCCGGGATCGCGGGGGTATGGCTACACCTTC. Its protein product is CAWSPPGSRGYGYTF.

This chain uses TRBV19 with TRBJ2-7, with D possibly matching TRBD1 (6 bases). This CDR3 has 14 residues. The V end was cut by 4 bases, the J end by 3 bases, with 13 bases between. CDR1 and CDR2 from the germline V gene are LNHDA and SQIVND (reference sequence). CDR3 DNA: TGTGCCAGTAGTACCGGGACATCTAACTACGAGCAGTACTTC. Translated, it gives CASSTGTSNYEQYF.

The gene calls are TRBV3-1 (or the pseudogene TRBV3-2) and TRBJ2-3; TRBD2 agrees at 8 bases. Germline V gene data show CDR1 as LGHDT and CDR2 as YNNKEL (reference sequence). V shed 4 bases, J shed 10 bases, and the junction held 16 bases outside the gene matches. The CDR3 loop spans 16 amino acids. In nucleotides, the CDR3 is TGTGCCAGCAGCCTGGACGGCCGACTGGGTAGCGGGGCGCAGTATTTT. Translation: CASSLDGRLGSGAQYF.

The chain combines TRBV3-1 (or the pseudogene TRBV3-2) with TRBJ1-2; 9 bases fit TRBD1. The CDR3 consists of 16 residues. After removal of 0 bases from V and 6 bases from J, the junction contained 8 bases not matched to a gene. Germline V CDR1 and CDR2: LGHDT, YNNKEL (reference sequence). The CDR3 is CASSQDLRRTGDGYTF. The CDR3, as DNA: TGTGCCAGCAGCCAAGATTTGCGCCGGACAGGGGATGGCTACACCTTC.

This chain connects TRBV14 to TRBJ2-1, with TRBD2 matching 9 bases. Trimming removed 2 bases from V and 1 base from J; junction bases left unmatched: 0. This CDR3 is 15 amino acids long. Germline values: CDR1 SGHDN, CDR2 FVKESK. This chain's CDR3 is CASSQLAGSYNEQFF. The CDR3 region has the DNA TGTGCCAGCAGCCAACTAGCGGGGTCCTACAATGAGCAGTTCTTC.

The chain carries TRBV9 and TRBJ2-5; D unresolved. The CDR3 runs 11 residues. V gave up 4 bases and J gave up 3 bases, with 4 bases separating them. Germline V gene data show CDR1 as SGDLS and CDR2 as YYNGEE. The CDR3, as DNA: TGTGCCAGCAGCTTCGAAGAGACCCAGTACTTC. It translates to CASSFEETQYF.

The V call is TRBV19, the J call TRBJ1-2; TRBD1 matches at 7 bases. The length of the CDR3 is 14 residues. Unmatched junction bases numbered 5, after V lost 6 bases and J lost 1 base. The germline CDR1 and CDR2 sequences are LNHDA and SQIVND (reference sequence). This CDR3 is CASSPTGDNYGYTF. The CDR3 DNA reads as TGTGCCAGTAGCCCCACAGGGGATAACTATGGCTACACCTTC. Drawing the rest from reference TRBV19 and TRBJ1-2, the complete variable domain is DGGITQSPKYLFRKEGQNVTLSCEQNLNHDAMYWYRQDPGQGLRLIYYSQIVNDFQKGDIAEGYSVSREKKESFPLTVTSAQKNPTAFYLCASSPTGDNYGYTFGSGTRLTVV.

This clone occurred a few times. CDR3 sequence reads: CASSPRAGELFF. The CDR3 nucleotides read TGTGCCAGCAGCCCCAGGGCCGGGGAGCTGTTTTTT. V gene TRBV7-2 combines with J gene TRBJ2-2, with a possible D match to TRBD1 (5 bases). Germline-derived CDR1 and CDR2 are SGHTA and FQGNSA. This CDR3 is built from 12 residues. With 5 bases removed from V and 6 bases from J, the gap between germline ends came to 7 bases.

V is TRBV6-5 and J is TRBJ1-6, with TRBD1 identical over 9 bases. V gave up 6 bases and J gave up 14 bases; unmatched junction bases: 14. Germline V gene sequence: CDR1 MNHEY, CDR2 SVGAGI. The CDR3 loop spans 15 amino acids. DNA for the CDR3: TGTGCCAGCAGCGACAAACAGGGGGCGCGAAGCACCCTCCACTTT. This encodes CASSDKQGARSTLHF.

V usage is TRBV27 and J usage is TRBJ1-2; 7 nucleotides align to TRBD1. The CDR3 extends over 15 amino acids. Looked up from germline, CDR1 is MNHEY and CDR2 is SMNVEV (reference sequence). The V and J ends lost 3 bases and 3 bases, in that order; junction bases with no gene match: 7. This CDR3 is CASSLAEGAYYGYTF. The DNA of the CDR3 is TGTGCCAGCAGTTTGGCCGAGGGGGCCTACTATGGCTACACCTTC.

The chain employs TRBV4-3 and TRBJ2-7, with 12 bases identical to TRBD2. V shed 2 bases and J 9 bases; nucleotides not matched to a gene: 5. The CDR3 covers 14 residues. Germline values: CDR1 LGHNA, CDR2 YSLEER. The CDR3 DNA reads TGCGCCAGCAGCCAATCTAGCGGGGGGGGCCGGCAGTACTTC. Protein: CASSQSSGGGRQYF.

The rearrangement joins TRBV5-1 to TRBJ2-5, with TRBD1 matching over 8 bases. Germline lookup yields CDR1 SGHRS and CDR2 YFSETQ. The V and J ends lost 4 bases and 2 bases, in that order; junction bases with no gene match: 16. The CDR3 contains 18 residues. The CDR3: CASSAGQGLSDRQETQYF. The CDR3 DNA is TGCGCCAGCAGCGCAGGACAGGGTCTCAGTGATCGGCAAGAGACCCAGTACTTC.

The V and J genes are TRBV10-3 and TRBJ1-1; 8 bases align to TRBD1. With V trimmed by 10 bases and J by 5 bases, 6 bases remained unmatched. This CDR3 is built from 12 residues. Germline CDR1 ENHRY, CDR2 SYGVKD. The CDR3 is CASTTGETEAFF. The DNA for the CDR3 is TGTGCCAGTACGACAGGGGAAACTGAAGCTTTCTTT.